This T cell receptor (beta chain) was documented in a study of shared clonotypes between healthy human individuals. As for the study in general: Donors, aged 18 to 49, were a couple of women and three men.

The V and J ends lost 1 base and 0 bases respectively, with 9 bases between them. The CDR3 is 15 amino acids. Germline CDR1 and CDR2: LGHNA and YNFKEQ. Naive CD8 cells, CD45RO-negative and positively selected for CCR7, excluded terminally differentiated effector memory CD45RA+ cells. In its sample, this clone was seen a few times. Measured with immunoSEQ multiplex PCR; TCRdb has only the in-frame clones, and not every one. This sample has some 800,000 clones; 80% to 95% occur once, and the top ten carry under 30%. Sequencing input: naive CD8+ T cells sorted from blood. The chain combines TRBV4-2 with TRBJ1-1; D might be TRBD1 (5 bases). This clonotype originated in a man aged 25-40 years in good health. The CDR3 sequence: CASSQGQPMNTEAFF. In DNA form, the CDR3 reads TGTGCCAGCAGCCAAGGACAGCCAATGAACACTGAAGCTTTCTTT.